This T cell receptor (beta chain) was found in a study of human T cells and chemical hapten exposure. Study in general: The study enrolled mostly female patients with alopecia areata, totalis or universalis. Study observations and caveats: Patch test score was positively correlated with the counts of TCRs that had expanded at PT1.

To note about this clonotype: The target antigen is unknown.

One entry per CDR3 protein results from TCRdb running MiXCR on the RACE reads. The repertoire consists of about 82,000 distinct CDR3 sequences, with 10% to 11% occurring once and the leading ten covering around 3.6%. Time point here: patch test 3, about 24 weeks after DPC sensitization. Treatment specified: therapeutic diphenylcyclopropenone sensitization with weekly scalp DPC. This clonotype originated in a woman aged 50 to 65 with alopecia areata. Some clones in this sample may be carry-over from other donors' samples. The sample in question was whole blood, obtained in connection with sensitization to the hapten diphenylcyclopropenone (DPC).

The CDR3 coding sequence is TGTGCCAGCAGCCCGCGACACCTCAACTCTGGAAACACCATATATTTT. Translated: CASSPRHLNSGNTIYF. J is TRBJ1-3 and V is TRBV7-2; D gene unclear. The germline CDR1 and CDR2 sequences are SGHTA and FQGNSA. The CDR3 covers 16 residues. V shed 5 bases and J shed 0 bases, with 14 bases lying between them.